The rows below give T cell receptor beta chains drawn from one sample of a study of technical replicates of blood from a handful of donors. Measured with immunoSEQ multiplex PCR; TCRdb has only the in-frame clones, and not every one. Of about 68,000 clones listed, around 97% are singletons. Material for sequencing was T cells isolated from PBMCs. The receptors originated from a human donor in good health. Both conserved end residues are part of each CDR3. D genes are given only for firm matches. Size values are once, few and many counts, or a class for expanded clones, and some rows have none.

>TRBV11-3|TRBJ2-1|NA|NA
TGTGCCAGCAGCTGGGGGGGCGGGATTCTCAATGAGCAGTTCTTC
CASSWGGGILNEQFF
>TRBV5-1|TRBJ2-2|TRBD1|NA
TGCGCCAGCAGCTTAGACAGGGCTCTCGGGGAGCTGTTTTTT
CASSLDRALGELFF
>TRBV7-9|TRBJ2-5|TRBD2|NA
TGTGCCAGCAGCTTACCCCTAGGACTAGCGGGAGAAGAGACCCAGTACTTC
CASSLPLGLAGEETQYF
>TRBV19|TRBJ1-4|TRBD1|NA
TGTGCCAGTAGTGGACAGGGGAGTGAAAAACTGTTTTTT
CASSGQGSEKLFF
>TRBV6-1|TRBJ2-7|TRBD1|NA
TGTGCCAGCAGTGAGCCGGACAGGCTCTCCTACGAGCAGTACTTC
CASSEPDRLSYEQYF
>TRBV27|TRBJ2-7|TRBD1|NA
TGTGCCAGCAGTAACACCGGGACAGGGAAATACGAGCAGTACTTC
CASSNTGTGKYEQYF
>TRBV7-8|TRBJ1-2|NA|NA
TGTGCCAGCAGCTTAGAAGCACCGAACTATGGCTACACCTTC
CASSLEAPNYGYTF
>TRBV29-1|TRBJ1-1|TRBD1|NA
TGCAGCTCAGGACAGGGGAACACTGAAGCTTTCTTT
CSSGQGNTEAFF
>TRBV5-4|TRBJ2-2|TRBD2|NA
TGTGCCAGCAGCGGAGGACTAGCGGGACGTTACACCGGGGAGCTGTTTTTT
CASSGGLAGRYTGELFF
>TRBV5-1|TRBJ2-3|TRBD1|NA
TGCGCCAGCAGCTTGACAGGGGGGAAATCCACAGATACGCAGTATTTT
CASSLTGGKSTDTQYF
>TRBV12-5|TRBJ2-7|NA|NA
TGTGCTAGTGGTTTAGACTACTTAGGCTACGAGCAGTACTTC
CASGLDYLGYEQYF
>TRBV4-1|TRBJ1-3|NA|NA
TGCGCCAGCAGCCAAGAAGGAGGCAGCTCTGGAAACACCATATATTTT
CASSQEGGSSGNTIYF
>TRBV5-1|TRBJ2-2|TRBD2|NA
TGCGCCAGCAGCTTGAGGGGTTTAGCGGGAGGCACCACCGGGGAGCTGTTTTTT
CASSLRGLAGGTTGELFF
>TRBV30|TRBJ1-2|NA|once
TGTGCCTGGAGTTCAGGACGAGAGGGCTATGGCTACACCTTC
CAWSSGREGYGYTF
>TRBV27|TRBJ2-3|TRBD1|NA
TGTGCCAGCAAACAGGGGAGCACAGATACGCAGTATTTT
CASKQGSTDTQYF
>TRBV30|TRBJ1-1|NA|few
TGTGCCTTAAGCGTTTACACTGAAGCTTTCTTT
CALSVYTEAFF
>TRBV5-4|TRBJ2-1|TRBD2|NA
TGTGCCAGCAGCTTGGAGGGACTAGCGGGCAGGAATGAGCAGTTCTTC
CASSLEGLAGRNEQFF
>TRBV28|TRBJ2-3|NA|NA
TGTGCCAGCAGTTTAGAGGGAGAGGGCACAGATACGCAGTATTTT
CASSLEGEGTDTQYF
>TRBV29-1|TRBJ2-1|NA|NA
TGCAGCGTTGCCGAGACAGTAGACAATGAGCAGTTCTTC
CSVAETVDNEQFF
>TRBV19|TRBJ1-1|TRBD1|NA
TGTGCCAGTCGGAACAGGGGGGGCATGAACACTGAAGCTTTCTTT
CASRNRGGMNTEAFF
>TRBV5-1|TRBJ2-5|NA|NA
TGCGCCAGCAGCTTGGTTCTAGCACAAGAGACCCAGTACTTC
CASSLVLAQETQYF
>TRBV29-1|TRBJ2-5|TRBD2|NA
TGCAGCGTTGAACCTAGCGGGAGGCCACGAGAGACCCAGTACTTC
CSVEPSGRPRETQYF
>TRBV2|TRBJ2-1|TRBD2|NA
TGTGCCAGCATTTCCGGGACTAGCCGGGGGAATGAGCAGTTCTTC
CASISGTSRGNEQFF
>TRBV6-5|TRBJ1-1|NA|NA
TGTGCCAGCAGTTACGCCCAGGGCAACACTGAAGCTTTCTTT
CASSYAQGNTEAFF
>TRBV4-3|TRBJ1-5|NA|NA
TGCGCCAGCAGCCAAGAGTATAATGCGGACAATCAGCCCCAGCATTTT
CASSQEYNADNQPQHF
>TRBV5-6|TRBJ2-1|NA|NA
TGTGCCAGCAACCCTCTACGGAGCTCCTACAATGAGCAGTTCTTC
CASNPLRSSYNEQFF
>TRBV6-4|TRBJ1-2|TRBD1|NA
TGTGCCAGCAGTCAACAGGGGGCAGGCTATGGCTACACCTTC
CASSQQGAGYGYTF
>TRBV30|TRBJ2-7|TRBD1|once
TGTGCCTGGGAGGACAGGAATATCTACGAGCAGTACTTC
CAWEDRNIYEQYF
>TRBV6-1|TRBJ1-5|NA|NA
TGTGCCAGCAGTAGGGCAGGGCAGGGTCAGCCCCAGCATTTT
CASSRAGQGQPQHF
>TRBV19|TRBJ1-4|TRBD1|NA
TGTGCCAGTAGTGTCCACAGGGGCGGTAATGAAAAACTGTTTTTT
CASSVHRGGNEKLFF
>TRBV28|TRBJ2-3|TRBD1|NA
TGTGCCAGCAGTTTCGGTCTGACAGGGGGCACAGATACGCAGTATTTT
CASSFGLTGGTDTQYF
>TRBV11-2|TRBJ2-7|TRBD2|NA
TGTGCCAGCAGCTTAGTACTAGCGGAGCAGTACTTC
CASSLVLAEQYF
>TRBV7-8|TRBJ1-2|NA|NA
TGTGCCAGCAGCTTAGGGGGAGGGAATGGCTACACCTTC
CASSLGGGNGYTF